This TCR beta chain derives from a study of cytomegalovirus exposure and HLA in healthy donors. Study outcomes and limitations: On later analysis, the bulk of CMV-associated TCR beta chains appeared to be HLA-restricted. HLA alleles showed associations with 16,951 TCR beta sequences in a later analysis, at a 0.05 false discovery rate. CMV serostatus stood as the only immune exposure information on hand.

For this clone: Its antigen is unknown.

PCR involved 60 Vbeta and 13 Jbeta primers. The data were produced by immunoSEQ multiplex PCR, yet TCRdb's version contains in-frame clones alone and is incomplete. The data contain around 89,000 clones, about 84% of them singletons. The TCR originated in a girl aged 2 to 10 in good health and CMV-seropositive. Sample: PBMCs.

The DNA for the CDR3 is TGTGCCACGAGGCTTCTTCCTGGAAACACCATATATTTT. Its translation: CATRLLPGNTIYF. This chain joins TRBV15 and TRBJ1-3; no clear D. Trimming took 9 bases from V and 2 from J, leaving 11 bases between them. The CDR3 totals 13 residues. The V gene's germline CDR1 is LNHNV and CDR2 YYDKDF (reference sequence). The full variable domain, in which reference TRBV15 and TRBJ1-3 provide the parts outside the CDR3, is DAMVIQNPRYQVTQFGKPVTLSCSQTLNHNVMYWYQQKSSQAPKLLFHYYDKDFNNEADTPDNFQSRRPNTSFCFLDIRSPGLGDTAMYLCATRLLPGNTIYFGEGSWLTVV.